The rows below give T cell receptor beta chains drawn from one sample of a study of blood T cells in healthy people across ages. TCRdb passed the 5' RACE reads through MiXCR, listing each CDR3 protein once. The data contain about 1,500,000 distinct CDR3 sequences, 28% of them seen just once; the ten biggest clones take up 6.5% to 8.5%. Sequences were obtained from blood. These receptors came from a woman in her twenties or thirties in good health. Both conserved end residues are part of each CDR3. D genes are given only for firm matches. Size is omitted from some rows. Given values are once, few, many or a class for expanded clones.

TGTGCCAGCAGGCTAGGTGGACAGGGCCTGAACAAAAACATGCAGTACTTC | CASRLGGQGLNKNMQYF | TRBV28 | TRBD1 | TRBJ2-4 | 17 | few
TGTGCCAGCTCAACTCGGACAGGGTTTTACGAGCAGTACTTC | CASSTRTGFYEQYF | TRBV18 | TRBD1 | TRBJ2-7 | 14 | many
TGTGCCAGCAGTCCGTACCAAGAGACCCAGTTCTTC | CASSPYQETQFF | TRBV12-3/TRBV12-4 | . | TRBJ2-1 | 12 | few
TGTGCCAGCAGGACGGGAGCAACTAATGAAAAACTGTTTTTT | CASRTGATNEKLFF | TRBV7-9 | . | TRBJ1-4 | 14 | many
TGTGCCAGCTCACCACGGAGCACCCTGGGAGAAAAACTGTTTTTT | CASSPRSTLGEKLFF | TRBV18 | . | TRBJ1-4 | 15 | .
TGCAGTGTTCTACCTAACGGGGGGCTGTATGGGCAGTTCTTC | CSVLPNGGLYGQFF | TRBV20-1 | . | TRBJ2-1 | 14 | .
TGTGCCAGCAGCTGGACAGGGCGGAGCGAGCAGTACTTC | CASSWTGRSEQYF | TRBV7-2 | TRBD1 | TRBJ2-7 | 13 | .
TGTGCCAGCAGCTTAACAGGGAGTGGAGGCAATCAGCCCCAGCATTTT | CASSLTGSGGNQPQHF | TRBV5-1 | . | TRBJ1-5 | 16 | many
TGCAGTGTTAAAACGAACAGGGGGTATGGCTACACCTTC | CSVKTNRGYGYTF | TRBV20-1 | TRBD1 | TRBJ1-2 | 13 | few
TGTGCCAGCGGGGGACAGGGACATGGAAACACCATATATTTT | CASGGQGHGNTIYF | TRBV7-2 | TRBD1 | TRBJ1-3 | 14 | once
TGTGCCAGCAGCTCCGTAGCGGGTAAGATAAGCTACGAGCAGTACTTC | CASSSVAGKISYEQYF | TRBV7-9 | TRBD2 | TRBJ2-7 | 16 | few